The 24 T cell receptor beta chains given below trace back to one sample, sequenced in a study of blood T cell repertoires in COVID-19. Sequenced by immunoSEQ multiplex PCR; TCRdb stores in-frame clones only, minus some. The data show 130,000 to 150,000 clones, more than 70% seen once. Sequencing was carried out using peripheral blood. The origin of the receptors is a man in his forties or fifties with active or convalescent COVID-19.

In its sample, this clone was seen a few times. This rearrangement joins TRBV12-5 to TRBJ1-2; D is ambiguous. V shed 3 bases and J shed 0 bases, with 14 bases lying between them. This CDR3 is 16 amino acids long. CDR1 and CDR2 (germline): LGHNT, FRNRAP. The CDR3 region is CASGFFGGGANYGYTF. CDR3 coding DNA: TGTGCTAGTGGTTTCTTCGGAGGAGGCGCTAACTATGGCTACACCTTC. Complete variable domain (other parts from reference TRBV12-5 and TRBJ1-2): DARVTQTPRHKVTEMGQEVTMRCQPILGHNTVFWYRQTMMQGLELLAYFRNRAPLDDSGMPKDRFSAEMPDATLATLKIQPSEPRDSAVYFCASGFFGGGANYGYTFGSGTRLTVV.

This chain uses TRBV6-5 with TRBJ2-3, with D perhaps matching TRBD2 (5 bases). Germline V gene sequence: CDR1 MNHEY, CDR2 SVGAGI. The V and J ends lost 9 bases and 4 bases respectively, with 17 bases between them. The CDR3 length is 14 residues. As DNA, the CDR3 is TGTGCCAGTGACCGAACGGGGAACCCAGATACGCAGTATTTT. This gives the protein CASDRTGNPDTQYF.

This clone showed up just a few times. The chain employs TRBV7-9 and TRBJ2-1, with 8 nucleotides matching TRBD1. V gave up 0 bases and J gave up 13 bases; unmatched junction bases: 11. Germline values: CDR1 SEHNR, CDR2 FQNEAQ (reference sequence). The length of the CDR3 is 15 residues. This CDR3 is CASSLAGTPGGLQFF. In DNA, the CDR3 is TGTGCCAGCAGCTTAGCAGGGACCCCAGGGGGCCTACAGTTCTTC.

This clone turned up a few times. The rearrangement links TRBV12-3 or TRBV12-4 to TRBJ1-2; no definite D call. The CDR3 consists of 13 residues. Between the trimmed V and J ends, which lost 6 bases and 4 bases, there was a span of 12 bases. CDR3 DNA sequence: TGTGCCAGCAGCCCTGGAGGATTCTATGGCTACACCTTC. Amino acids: CASSPGGFYGYTF.

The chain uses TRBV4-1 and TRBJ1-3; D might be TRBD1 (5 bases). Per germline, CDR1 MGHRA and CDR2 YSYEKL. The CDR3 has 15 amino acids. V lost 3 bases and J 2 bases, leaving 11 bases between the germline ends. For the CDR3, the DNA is TGCGCCAGCAGCCACCATGGGGGGACTGGAAACACCATATATTTT. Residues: CASSHHGGTGNTIYF.

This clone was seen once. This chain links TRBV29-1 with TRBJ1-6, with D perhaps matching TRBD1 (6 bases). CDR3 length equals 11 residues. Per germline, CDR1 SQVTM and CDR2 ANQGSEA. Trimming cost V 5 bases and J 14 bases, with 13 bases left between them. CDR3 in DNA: TGCAGCGTTCTGACAGGCGGATCCCTCCACTTT. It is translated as CSVLTGGSLHF.

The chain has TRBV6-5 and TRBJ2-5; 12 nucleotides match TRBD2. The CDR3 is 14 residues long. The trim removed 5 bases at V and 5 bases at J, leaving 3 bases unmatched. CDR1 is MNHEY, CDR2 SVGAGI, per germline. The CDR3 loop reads CASSLAGGPETQYF. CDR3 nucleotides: TGTGCCAGCAGTCTAGCGGGAGGGCCGGAGACCCAGTACTTC.

CDR3 DNA: TGTGCCAGCAGCTCTGGGACAGGGGCAATGACGCGGGCTTTCTTT. Translated: CASSSGTGAMTRAFF. The rearrangement joins TRBV11-1 to TRBJ1-1; the match to TRBD1 covers 10 bases. Germline lookup yields CDR1 SGHAT and CDR2 FQDESV (reference sequence). V dropped 4 bases and J dropped 11; count of bases not matched to a gene: 13. CDR3 length equals 15 residues.

CDR3 loop: CASSFRNEQFF. DNA of the CDR3: TGTGCCAGCAGTTTCCGGAATGAGCAGTTCTTC. J is TRBJ2-1 and V is TRBV12-3 or TRBV12-4, with no clear D. Trimming removed 3 bases from V and 7 bases from J, with 4 bases in between. The CDR3 has 11 residues.

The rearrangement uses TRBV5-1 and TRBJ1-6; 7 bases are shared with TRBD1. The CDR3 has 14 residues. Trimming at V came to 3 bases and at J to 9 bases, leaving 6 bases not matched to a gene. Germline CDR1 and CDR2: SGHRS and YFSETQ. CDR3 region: CASSSDRLISPLHF. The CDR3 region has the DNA TGCGCCAGCAGCTCGGACAGGTTAATTTCACCCCTCCACTTT.

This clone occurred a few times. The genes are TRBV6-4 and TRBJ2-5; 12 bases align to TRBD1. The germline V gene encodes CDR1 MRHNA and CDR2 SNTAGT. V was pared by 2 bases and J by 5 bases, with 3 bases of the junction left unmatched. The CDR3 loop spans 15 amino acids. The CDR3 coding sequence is TGTGCCAGCAGTGACGGGACAGGGGGCGCGGAGACCCAGTACTTC. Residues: CASSDGTGGAETQYF.

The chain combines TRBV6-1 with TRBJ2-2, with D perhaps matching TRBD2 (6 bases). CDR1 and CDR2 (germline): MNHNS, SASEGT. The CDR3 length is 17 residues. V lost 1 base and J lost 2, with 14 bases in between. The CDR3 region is CASSEGVLAFNTGELFF. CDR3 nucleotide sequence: TGTGCCAGCAGTGAAGGAGTCCTAGCGTTCAACACCGGGGAGCTGTTTTTT.

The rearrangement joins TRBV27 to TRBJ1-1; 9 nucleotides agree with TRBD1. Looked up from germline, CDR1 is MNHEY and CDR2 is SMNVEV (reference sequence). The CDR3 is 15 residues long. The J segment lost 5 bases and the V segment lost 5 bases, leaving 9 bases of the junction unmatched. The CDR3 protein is CASSPQGAGRTEAFF. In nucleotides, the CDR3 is TGTGCCAGCAGTCCACAGGGGGCGGGACGGACTGAAGCTTTCTTT.

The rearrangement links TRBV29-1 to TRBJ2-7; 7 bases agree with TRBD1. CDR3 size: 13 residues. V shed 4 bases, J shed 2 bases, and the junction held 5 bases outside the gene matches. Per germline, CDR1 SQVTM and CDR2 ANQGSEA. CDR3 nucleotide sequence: TGCAGCGTTGCACAGGGGATTACCTACGAGCAGTACTTC. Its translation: CSVAQGITYEQYF.

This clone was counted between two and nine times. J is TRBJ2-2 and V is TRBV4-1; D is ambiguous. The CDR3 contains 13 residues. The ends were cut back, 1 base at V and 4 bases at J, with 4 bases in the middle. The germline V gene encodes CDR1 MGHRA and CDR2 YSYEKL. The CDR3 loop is CASSQGVTGELFF. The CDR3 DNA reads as TGCGCCAGCAGCCAAGGAGTCACCGGGGAGCTGTTTTTT.

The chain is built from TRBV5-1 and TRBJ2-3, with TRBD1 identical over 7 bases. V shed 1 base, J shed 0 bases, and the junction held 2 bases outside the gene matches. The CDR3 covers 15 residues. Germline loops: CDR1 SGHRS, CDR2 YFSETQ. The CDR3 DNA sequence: TGCGCCAGCAGCTTGACAGGGGACAGCACAGATACGCAGTATTTT. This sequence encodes CASSLTGDSTDTQYF.

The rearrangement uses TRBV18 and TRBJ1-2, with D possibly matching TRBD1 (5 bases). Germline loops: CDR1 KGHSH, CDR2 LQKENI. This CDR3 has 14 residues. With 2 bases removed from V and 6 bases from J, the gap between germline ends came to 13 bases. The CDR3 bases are TGTGCCAGCTCACCAGTACGGACACCGGATGGCTACACCTTC. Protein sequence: CASSPVRTPDGYTF.

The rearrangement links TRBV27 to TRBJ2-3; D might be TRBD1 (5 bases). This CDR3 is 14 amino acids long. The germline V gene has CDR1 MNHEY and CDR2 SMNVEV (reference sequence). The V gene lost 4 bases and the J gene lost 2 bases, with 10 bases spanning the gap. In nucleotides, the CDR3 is TGTGCCAGCAGTTCGGACATTTACACAGATACGCAGTATTTT. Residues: CASSSDIYTDTQYF.

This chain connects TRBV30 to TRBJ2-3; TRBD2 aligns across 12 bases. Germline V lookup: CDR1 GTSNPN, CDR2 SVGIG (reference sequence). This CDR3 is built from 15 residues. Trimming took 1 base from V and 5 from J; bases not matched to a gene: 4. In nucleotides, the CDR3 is TGTGCCTGGAGTGGACTAGCGGGAGTAAAAGATACGCAGTATTTT. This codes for CAWSGLAGVKDTQYF.

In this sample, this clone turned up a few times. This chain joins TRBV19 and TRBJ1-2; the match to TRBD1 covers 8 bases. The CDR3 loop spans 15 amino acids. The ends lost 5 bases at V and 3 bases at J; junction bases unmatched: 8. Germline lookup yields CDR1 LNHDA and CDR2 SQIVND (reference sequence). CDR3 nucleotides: TGTGCCAGTAGTTCCCCAGGGACAGGCTACTATGGCTACACCTTC. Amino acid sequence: CASSSPGTGYYGYTF.

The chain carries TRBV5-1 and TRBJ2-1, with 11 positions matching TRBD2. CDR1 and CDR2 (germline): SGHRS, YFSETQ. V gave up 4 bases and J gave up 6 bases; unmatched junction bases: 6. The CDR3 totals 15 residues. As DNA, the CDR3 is TGCGCCAGCAGCGGGTTAGCGGGAGGGTCCAATGAGCAGTTCTTC. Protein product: CASSGLAGGSNEQFF. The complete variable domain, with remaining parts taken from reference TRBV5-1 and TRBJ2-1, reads KAGVTQTPRYLIKTRGQQVTLSCSPISGHRSVSWYQQTPGQGLQFLFEYFSETQRNKGNFPGRFSGRQFSNSRSEMNVSTLELGDSALYLCASSGLAGGSNEQFFGPGTRLTVL.

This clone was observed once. The CDR3 is CASTPAGWDEAFF. CDR3 DNA sequence: TGTGCCAGCACCCCGGCAGGGTGGGATGAAGCTTTCTTT. The J gene is TRBJ1-1, the V gene TRBV6-5; possibly TRBD1 for D (5 bases). CDR1 and CDR2 (germline): MNHEY, SVGAGI. The V gene lost 7 bases and the J gene lost 7 bases, with 16 bases spanning the gap. The CDR3 consists of 13 residues.

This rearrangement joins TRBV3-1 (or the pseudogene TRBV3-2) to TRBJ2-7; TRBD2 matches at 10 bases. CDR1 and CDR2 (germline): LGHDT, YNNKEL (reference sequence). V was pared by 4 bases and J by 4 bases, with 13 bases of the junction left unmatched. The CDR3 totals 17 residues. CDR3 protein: CASSLLGTSEWIYEQYF. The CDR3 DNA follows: TGTGCCAGCAGCCTCCTTGGGACTAGCGAATGGATTTACGAGCAGTACTTC.

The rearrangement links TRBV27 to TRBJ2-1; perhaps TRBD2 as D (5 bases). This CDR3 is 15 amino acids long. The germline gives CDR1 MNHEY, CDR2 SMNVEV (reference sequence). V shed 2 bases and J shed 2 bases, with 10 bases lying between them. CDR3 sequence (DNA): TGTGCCAGCAGTTTAATAAGCGGAGCCTACAATGAGCAGTTCTTC. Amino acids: CASSLISGAYNEQFF.